Presented here are 5 T cell receptor beta chains from one specimen sequenced in a study of hypomethylating agent response in myelodysplastic syndrome. TCRdb's copy holds only in-frame clones and misses some; the assay was immunoSEQ multiplex PCR. Of 1,200 or so clones listed, around 82% are singletons. The material was bone marrow, obtained before or after starting hypomethylating agent treatment for myelodysplastic syndrome (not recorded which). These receptors were obtained from a human donor with myelodysplastic syndrome.

This clone was observed once. This chain links TRBV2 with TRBJ2-5, with 8 bases fitting TRBD1. Germline assignment: CDR1 SNHLY and CDR2 FYNNEI. The length of the CDR3 is 15 residues. V lost 5 bases, J lost 5 bases, and 10 bases stayed unmatched. CDR3 residues: CASSHTTGVSETQYF. CDR3 bases: TGTGCCAGCAGTCATACGACAGGGGTTTCTGAGACCCAGTACTTC.

V is TRBV25-1 and J is TRBJ2-5; D remains ambiguous. With the DNA end fitting TRBJ2-7 better, the J assignment may be wrong. The CDR3 has 15 amino acids. CDR1 is MGHDK and CDR2 is SYGVNS in the germline V gene. The CDR3 bases are TGTGCCAGCAGTGAGCCCGCTCAAGGGTTCTACGAGCAGTACTTC. The encoded protein is CASSEPAQGFYEQYF.

The chain has TRBV19 and TRBJ2-5; possibly TRBD2 for D (6 bases). CDR3 length: 15 amino acids. V was shortened by 0 bases and J by 2 bases, with 10 bases between the two germline ends. CDR1 is LNHDA, CDR2 SQIVND, per germline (reference sequence). The DNA of the CDR3 is TGTGCCAGTAGTATAGATCTACGGGGGCAAGAGACCCAGTACTTC. This gives the protein CASSIDLRGQETQYF.

The chain is built from TRBV4-3 and TRBJ2-7; D unresolved. Trimming cost V 3 bases and J 1 base, with 13 bases left between them. The CDR3 has 15 amino acids. Germline values: CDR1 LGHNA, CDR2 YSLEER. In nucleotides, the CDR3 is TGCGCCAGCAGCCAGCTCCTGACCCTATCCTACGAGCAGTACTTC. Translation: CASSQLLTLSYEQYF.

The CDR3 coding sequence is TGTGCCAGCAGCTTAGATGTGGGCCCGGGTGGAAACACCATATATTTT. The encoded protein is CASSLDVGPGGNTIYF. This chain uses TRBV7-2 with TRBJ1-3; D gene ambiguous. The ends were cut back, 1 base at V and 3 bases at J, with 13 bases in the middle. From germline, CDR1 is SGHTA and CDR2 FQGNSA. The CDR3 extends over 16 amino acids.